The rows below give T cell receptor beta chains drawn from one sample of a study of blood T cell repertoires in COVID-19. The repertoire was sequenced with immunoSEQ multiplex PCR; TCRdb's copy has only in-frame clones and lacks some. The data contain about 200,000 clones, about 83% of them seen just once; the ten biggest clones take up 4.5% to 6.5%. What was sequenced was PBMCs or T cells enriched from blood (not recorded which). Receptor source: a man aged 40-49 years with acute COVID-19. CDR3s include the opening cysteine and the closing phenylalanine or tryptophan. Each record gives: D gene, J gene, clone size, V gene, CDR3 protein, CDR3 DNA. D genes are given only for firm matches. The size of a clone is reported for some rows only, either as once, few or many, or as a class for expanded clones.

D: .
J: TRBJ2-7
size: .
V: TRBV11-2
CDR3: CASSSAGAFNEQYF
DNA: TGTGCCAGCAGCTCCGCGGGGGCTTTTAACGAGCAGTACTTC

D: .
J: TRBJ1-2
size: few
V: TRBV7-9
CDR3: CASSSGRGYTF
DNA: TGTGCCAGCAGCTCCGGGAGAGGCTACACCTTC

D: .
J: TRBJ1-1
size: .
V: TRBV28
CDR3: CASSLRGVGSVIAFF
DNA: TGTGCCAGCAGTTTAAGGGGTGTGGGGTCAGTAATAGCTTTCTTT

D: TRBD1
J: TRBJ2-7
size: .
V: TRBV5-8
CDR3: CASSRTGNEQYF
DNA: TGTGCCAGCAGCCGGACAGGGAACGAGCAGTACTTC

D: .
J: TRBJ2-2
size: .
V: TRBV15
CDR3: CANLQGFPGELFF
DNA: TGTGCCAATTTACAGGGATTTCCCGGGGAGCTGTTTTTT

D: .
J: TRBJ2-7
size: .
V: TRBV29-1
CDR3: CSAVGTPSSYEQYF
DNA: TGCAGCGCTGTGGGGACTCCAAGCTCCTACGAGCAGTACTTC

D: .
J: TRBJ2-2
size: .
V: TRBV28
CDR3: CASSPRTAGTGELFF
DNA: TGTGCCAGCTCCCCTCGGACGGCGGGCACCGGGGAGCTGTTTTTT

D: .
J: TRBJ1-1
size: .
V: TRBV28
CDR3: CASSRGRNTEAFF
DNA: TGTGCCAGCAGTCGAGGGCGGAACACTGAAGCTTTCTTT

D: .
J: TRBJ1-2
size: .
V: TRBV20-1
CDR3: CSASSREYNYGYTF
DNA: TGCAGTGCTAGTTCCAGGGAATATAACTATGGCTACACCTTC

D: .
J: TRBJ1-6
size: .
V: TRBV30
CDR3: CAWGGSEQDPPLHF
DNA: TGTGCCTGGGGGGGATCAGAACAGGACCCCCCCCTCCACTTT

D: .
J: TRBJ2-5
size: .
V: TRBV28
CDR3: CASSLIGRPETQYF
DNA: TGTGCCAGCAGTTTAATTGGCCGCCCAGAGACCCAGTACTTC

D: .
J: TRBJ2-7
size: .
V: TRBV11-2
CDR3: CASSLKSSPRAAYEQYF
DNA: TGTGCCAGCAGCTTAAAATCCAGCCCCCGAGCGGCTTACGAGCAGTACTTC

D: .
J: TRBJ2-4
size: .
V: TRBV7-8
CDR3: CASSNSSWAKNIQYF
DNA: TGTGCCAGCAGCAACTCTAGTTGGGCCAAAAACATTCAGTACTTC

D: TRBD2
J: TRBJ2-1
size: once
V: TRBV5-1
CDR3: CASSSGLAGTRLYNEQFF
DNA: TGCGCCAGCAGCTCGGGACTAGCGGGAACCCGCCTTTACAATGAGCAGTTCTTC

D: .
J: TRBJ1-2
size: once
V: TRBV4-2
CDR3: CASSQLLGHGYTF
DNA: TGTGCCAGCAGCCAACTACTGGGCCATGGCTACACCTTC

D: .
J: TRBJ1-2
size: once
V: TRBV18
CDR3: CASSPPRGTAGYTF
DNA: TGTGCCAGCTCACCACCGCGGGGAACGGCTGGCTACACCTTC

D: .
J: TRBJ1-4
size: .
V: TRBV5-1
CDR3: CASIRAVDKLFF
DNA: TGCGCCAGCATACGAGCGGTTGACAAACTGTTTTTT

D: .
J: TRBJ2-5
size: .
V: TRBV24-1
CDR3: CATSDITPGINQETQYF
DNA: TGTGCCACCAGTGATATAACTCCCGGGATAAACCAAGAGACCCAGTACTTC

D: .
J: TRBJ2-7
size: .
V: TRBV29-1
CDR3: CSVGRGSREQYF
DNA: TGCAGCGTTGGGAGGGGATCAAGGGAGCAGTACTTC

D: .
J: TRBJ1-5
size: .
V: TRBV28
CDR3: CAVVGLRNQPQHF
DNA: TGTGCCGTGGTGGGGCTGCGCAATCAGCCCCAGCATTTT

D: TRBD1
J: TRBJ1-5
size: .
V: TRBV30
CDR3: CAWNSQGGQPQHF
DNA: TGTGCCTGGAACAGTCAGGGGGGACAGCCCCAGCATTTT

D: .
J: TRBJ1-1
size: .
V: TRBV5-4
CDR3: CASSAQDRGMNTEAFF
DNA: TGTGCCAGCAGCGCGCAGGACCGGGGGATGAACACTGAAGCTTTCTTT

D: TRBD1
J: TRBJ1-5
size: .
V: TRBV18
CDR3: CASSRAFGTGGNQAQHF
DNA: TGTGCCAGCTCACGTGCTTTCGGGACAGGGGGAAATCAGGCCCAGCATTTT

D: .
J: TRBJ1-4
size: .
V: TRBV7-2
CDR3: CASSPQTLNEKLFF
DNA: TGTGCCAGCAGCCCACAGACCTTAAATGAAAAACTGTTTTTT

D: TRBD1
J: TRBJ2-1
size: .
V: TRBV24-1
CDR3: CATSDGQDSYNEQFF
DNA: TGTGCCACCAGTGACGGACAGGATTCCTACAATGAGCAGTTCTTC

D: TRBD1
J: TRBJ1-1
size: .
V: TRBV28
CDR3: CASSWNPLTTGVAEAFF
DNA: TGTGCCAGCAGTTGGAACCCCTTGACGACAGGGGTCGCTGAAGCTTTCTTT

D: .
J: TRBJ1-4
size: .
V: TRBV5-8
CDR3: CASSQGDRSSDEKLFF
DNA: TGTGCCAGCAGCCAGGGCGACCGTTCCTCCGATGAAAAACTGTTTTTT

D: .
J: TRBJ1-2
size: .
V: TRBV12-3/TRBV12-4
CDR3: CASSLGEGYGYTF
DNA: TGTGCCAGCAGTTTAGGTGAGGGTTATGGCTACACCTTC

D: TRBD1
J: TRBJ2-7
size: once
V: TRBV25-1
CDR3: CASSQAGTGGSREQYF
DNA: TGTGCCAGCAGCCAGGCCGGGACAGGGGGCTCTCGGGAGCAGTACTTC

D: .
J: TRBJ1-6
size: .
V: TRBV6-5
CDR3: CASRPPGTSNSPLHF
DNA: TGTGCCAGCAGGCCCCCGGGGACTAGTAATTCACCCCTCCACTTT

D: TRBD1
J: TRBJ2-5
size: .
V: TRBV4-3
CDR3: CASSPDRGDGTQYF
DNA: TGCGCCAGCAGCCCGGACAGGGGAGATGGGACCCAGTACTTC

D: TRBD1
J: TRBJ1-1
size: .
V: TRBV4-1
CDR3: CASSQDDRGTTEAFF
DNA: TGCGCCAGCAGCCAAGACGACAGGGGCACGACTGAAGCTTTCTTT

D: TRBD2
J: TRBJ2-3
size: .
V: TRBV7-2
CDR3: CASSGAGVPDTQYF
DNA: TGTGCCAGCTCCGGAGCGGGAGTCCCAGATACGCAGTATTTT

D: .
J: TRBJ2-7
size: .
V: TRBV30
CDR3: CAWSGQAEPQYF
DNA: TGTGCCTGGAGTGGACAAGCAGAACCGCAGTACTTC

D: TRBD2
J: TRBJ2-7
size: .
V: TRBV20-1
CDR3: CSASIGLAGLYEQYF
DNA: TGCAGTGCTAGTATTGGACTAGCGGGTTTGTACGAGCAGTACTTC

D: .
J: TRBJ2-3
size: few
V: TRBV4-2
CDR3: CASSPGDTQYF
DNA: TGTGCCAGCAGCCCGGGGGATACGCAGTATTTT

D: TRBD1
J: TRBJ2-7
size: .
V: TRBV2
CDR3: CASSGTGSYEQYF
DNA: TGTGCCAGCAGTGGGACAGGTAGCTACGAGCAGTACTTC

D: .
J: TRBJ1-2
size: .
V: TRBV5-1
CDR3: CASSLGDRPVVYGYTF
DNA: TGCGCCAGCAGCTTGGGTGACAGGCCCGTGGTCTATGGCTACACCTTC

D: TRBD2
J: TRBJ2-3
size: .
V: TRBV11-2
CDR3: CASSLVGGRVSTDTQYF
DNA: TGTGCCAGCAGCCTAGTAGGCGGGAGGGTTAGCACAGATACGCAGTATTTT

D: TRBD2
J: TRBJ2-1
size: .
V: TRBV5-6
CDR3: CASSLEVNSGTSGRNEQFF
DNA: TGTGCCAGCAGCTTGGAGGTGAACTCGGGTACTAGCGGGAGGAATGAGCAGTTCTTC

D: .
J: TRBJ2-5
size: .
V: TRBV12-3/TRBV12-4
CDR3: CASSLGQVGTQYF
DNA: TGTGCCAGCAGTTTGGGGCAGGTGGGGACCCAGTACTTC

D: TRBD2
J: TRBJ2-7
size: .
V: TRBV6-5
CDR3: CASISAGIVSYEQYF
DNA: TGTGCCAGCATTTCAGCGGGAATAGTCTCCTACGAGCAGTACTTC

D: TRBD2
J: TRBJ2-2
size: .
V: TRBV30
CDR3: CAWSVGGGTDGELFF
DNA: TGTGCCTGGAGTGTAGGCGGGGGAACGGACGGGGAGCTGTTTTTT

D: .
J: TRBJ2-2
size: once
V: TRBV24-1
CDR3: CATSVRGAGELFF
DNA: TGTGCCACCAGTGTCCGGGGAGCCGGGGAGCTGTTTTTT

D: .
J: TRBJ1-6
size: .
V: TRBV5-4
CDR3: CASSLARNNSPLHF
DNA: TGTGCCAGCAGCTTGGCGAGAAATAATTCACCCCTCCACTTT

D: TRBD2
J: TRBJ2-1
size: .
V: TRBV5-1
CDR3: CASSWTSGRVRANEQFF
DNA: TGCGCCAGCAGCTGGACTAGCGGGAGGGTAAGAGCGAATGAGCAGTTCTTC

D: .
J: TRBJ1-1
size: .
V: TRBV4-1
CDR3: CASSQDQRSTEAFF
DNA: TGCGCCAGCAGCCAAGATCAACGGAGTACTGAAGCTTTCTTT

D: TRBD1
J: TRBJ2-4
size: .
V: TRBV4-3
CDR3: CASSQEPGQGAIQYF
DNA: TGCGCCAGCAGCCAAGAACCGGGACAGGGGGCGATTCAGTACTTC

D: TRBD1
J: TRBJ2-7
size: few
V: TRBV5-5
CDR3: CASLDRGEQYF
DNA: TGTGCCAGCCTGGACAGGGGCGAGCAGTACTTC

D: TRBD2
J: TRBJ2-7
size: .
V: TRBV10-2
CDR3: CASSGLAGTSYEQYF
DNA: TGCGCCAGCAGCGGACTAGCGGGAACCTCCTACGAGCAGTACTTC

D: .
J: TRBJ1-2
size: .
V: TRBV7-2
CDR3: CASSLTGGEDYGYTF
DNA: TGTGCCAGCAGCCTAACGGGCGGGGAAGACTATGGCTACACCTTC

D: .
J: TRBJ2-2
size: .
V: TRBV7-3
CDR3: CASSPAAPTGELFF
DNA: TGTGCCAGCAGCCCCGCGGCCCCCACCGGGGAGCTGTTTTTT

D: .
J: TRBJ2-7
size: few
V: TRBV19
CDR3: CASSMEASYEQYF
DNA: TGTGCCAGTAGTATGGAGGCCTCCTACGAGCAGTACTTC

D: TRBD1
J: TRBJ1-1
size: .
V: TRBV7-3
CDR3: CASSSPTGETTEAFF
DNA: TGTGCCAGCAGCTCACCGACAGGGGAAACGACTGAAGCTTTCTTT

D: .
J: TRBJ1-2
size: few
V: TRBV15
CDR3: CATSSSGNYGYTF
DNA: TGTGCCACCAGCTCCTCGGGTAACTATGGCTACACCTTC

D: TRBD1
J: TRBJ1-2
size: .
V: TRBV28
CDR3: CASNFGDRDQGYTF
DNA: TGTGCCAGCAACTTTGGGGACAGGGATCAGGGCTACACCTTC

D: .
J: TRBJ1-2
size: .
V: TRBV6-5
CDR3: CASSSPGYRGYTF
DNA: TGTGCCAGCAGTAGCCCAGGGTACCGGGGCTACACCTTC

D: .
J: TRBJ1-5
size: .
V: TRBV6-5
CDR3: CASIEDSLPNQPQHF
DNA: TGTGCCAGTATAGAGGACAGCCTCCCCAATCAGCCCCAGCATTTT

D: TRBD2
J: TRBJ2-2
size: .
V: TRBV5-1
CDR3: CASAPLAGGSPPGELFF
DNA: TGCGCCAGCGCCCCCCTTGCGGGAGGGTCTCCCCCCGGGGAGCTGTTTTTT

D: TRBD2
J: TRBJ2-7
size: .
V: TRBV19
CDR3: CASSVLAGVLGEQYF
DNA: TGTGCCAGTAGTGTATTAGCGGGAGTCCTAGGGGAGCAGTACTTC